Listed here are 20 T cell receptor beta chains from one sample, sequenced in a study of blood T cell repertoires in COVID-19. Measured with immunoSEQ multiplex PCR; TCRdb has only the in-frame clones, and not every one. The sample lists approximately 180,000 clones; approximately 83% were seen once. Sequencing was performed on peripheral blood. The receptors originated from a woman in her forties with COVID-19, enrolled during active disease.

This rearrangement joins TRBV9 to TRBJ2-1; a possible D gene is TRBD2 (5 bases). The CDR3 totals 15 residues. Germline CDR1 is SGDLS and CDR2 is YYNGEE. V lost 0 bases, J lost 4 bases, and 11 bases lay in between. For the CDR3, the DNA is TGTGCCAGCAGCGTAGCCGGACTTGGGTACAATGAGCAGTTCTTC. It specifies CASSVAGLGYNEQFF.

The rearrangement uses TRBV6-5 and TRBJ2-7; D possibly corresponds to TRBD2 (6 bases). Looked up from germline, CDR1 is MNHEY and CDR2 is SVGAGI. Between the trimmed V and J ends, which lost 0 bases and 3 bases, there was a span of 9 bases. The CDR3 length is 14 residues. Here the CDR3 reads CASSYSGSHYEQYF. The CDR3 DNA sequence: TGTGCCAGCAGTTACTCCGGGAGTCACTACGAGCAGTACTTC.

This chain links TRBV5-5 with TRBJ1-1; TRBD1 aligns across 8 bases. Germline values: CDR1 SGHKS, CDR2 YYEKEE (reference sequence). Trimming took 6 bases from V and 6 from J; bases not matched to a gene: 10. The CDR3 length is 14 residues. The CDR3 DNA is TGTGCCAGCACCAAACCAGGGGGCCGTGCTGAAGCTTTCTTT. It translates to CASTKPGGRAEAFF. Full variable domain (remainder filled in from reference TRBV5-5 and TRBJ1-1): DAGVTQSPTHLIKTRGQQVTLRCSPISGHKSVSWYQQVLGQGPQFIFQYYEKEERGRGNFPDRFSARQFPNYSSELNVNALLLGDSALYLCASTKPGGRAEAFFGQGTRLTVV.

This clone was observed once. The chain is built from TRBV5-7 and TRBJ1-1; TRBD1 might be the D (6 bases). TRBV5-7 is labeled an ORF, and its function is uncertain. This CDR3 comprises 16 residues. The V end lost 0 bases, the J end lost 1 base, and 13 bases lay between the germline ends. The CDR3 sequence is CASSLAAGTTNTEAFF. The CDR3 DNA reads TGTGCCAGCAGCTTGGCGGCCGGGACAACGAACACTGAAGCTTTCTTT.

V usage is TRBV23-1 and J usage is TRBJ1-2; D is perhaps TRBD1 (5 bases). TRBV23-1 qualifies as an ORF whose function is uncertain. V lost 1 base, J lost 3 bases, and 12 bases lay in between. There are 15 residues in the CDR3. The CDR3 DNA sequence: TGCGCCAGCAGTCAATGCGGCAGGGTAGACTATGGCTACACCTTC. It translates to CASSQCGRVDYGYTF.

The chain carries TRBV19 and TRBJ1-2; 7 bases match TRBD1. Per the germline V gene, CDR1 is LNHDA and CDR2 is SQIVND (reference sequence). Germline trimming cut 6 bases from V and 3 bases from J; bases unmatched to any gene: 4. The length of the CDR3 is 13 residues. This chain's CDR3 is CASRFGQDYGYTF. CDR3 bases: TGTGCCAGTAGATTCGGACAGGACTATGGCTACACCTTC.

The gene calls are TRBV5-1 and TRBJ2-7; TRBD1 aligns across 8 bases. The CDR3 is 16 amino acids. Trimming cost V 2 bases and J 5 bases; bases outside gene matches: 12. The germline gives CDR1 SGHRS, CDR2 YFSETQ. The CDR3 coding sequence is TGCGCCAGCAGCTTTGGGACAGGACCCTCAGGCGACGAGCAGTACTTC. The encoded protein is CASSFGTGPSGDEQYF.

Concerning this clone itself: This may come from a read error, since a much larger clone is one base off. This chain uses TRBV2 with TRBJ2-3, with TRBD2 matching over 12 bases. V was pared by 5 bases and J by 1 base, with 1 base of the junction left unmatched. The CDR3 runs to 15 residues. Germline lookup yields CDR1 SNHLY and CDR2 FYNNEI. CDR3: CASSRLAGGTDTQYF. The CDR3 DNA sequence: TGTGCCAGCAGTCGACTAGCGGGAGGCACAGATACGCAGTATTTT.

This clone has only a few counts. This sample also contains other DNA sequences that code for the same CDR3. The chain carries TRBV27 and TRBJ2-5, with 14 bases matching TRBD2. Trimming took 1 base from V and 5 from J; bases not matched to a gene: 9. The CDR3 runs 18 residues. CDR1 and CDR2 (germline): MNHEY, SMNVEV (reference sequence). CDR3 sequence: CASSLYGLAGGGQETQYF. The CDR3 nucleotides read TGTGCCAGCAGTTTATACGGACTAGCGGGAGGCGGACAGGAGACCCAGTACTTC.

The V call is TRBV5-6, the J call TRBJ1-5; D is uncertain. Deletions cut 4 bases from V and 5 bases from J, with 7 bases between. Germline V gene data show CDR1 as SGHDT and CDR2 as YYEEEE. The CDR3 loop spans 12 amino acids. CDR3 nucleotide sequence: TGTGCCAGCAGCGGCTGGTATCAGCCCCAGCATTTT. Translation: CASSGWYQPQHF.

The chain carries TRBV5-5 and TRBJ2-5; D unclear. V lost 8 bases to trimming and J lost 2 bases, with 19 bases between them. The CDR3 spans 15 residues. CDR1 and CDR2 from the germline V gene are SGHKS and YYEKEE (reference sequence). The CDR3, as DNA: TGTGCCAGTACATCGAGACTGCTCACTCAAGAGACCCAGTACTTC. Translated: CASTSRLLTQETQYF.

The chain uses TRBV18 and TRBJ1-1, with 8 positions matching TRBD1. V was pared by 3 bases and J by 9 bases, with 12 bases of the junction left unmatched. CDR3 length equals 15 residues. CDR1 is KGHSH, CDR2 LQKENI, per germline. CDR3 in amino acids: CASSPTTGQGAKAFF. CDR3 in DNA: TGTGCCAGCTCACCTACAACCGGGCAGGGGGCGAAAGCTTTCTTT. The complete variable domain, with remaining parts taken from reference TRBV18 and TRBJ1-1, reads NAGVMQNPRHLVRRRGQEARLRCSPMKGHSHVYWYRQLPEEGLKFMVYLQKENIIDESGMPKERFSAEFPKEGPSILRIQQVVRGDSAAYFCASSPTTGQGAKAFFGQGTRLTVV.

The V and J genes are TRBV27 and TRBJ2-1, with 11 bases identical to TRBD2. V lost 5 bases to trimming and J lost 4 bases; unmatched junction nucleotides: 4. This CDR3 is built from 15 residues. Germline assignment: CDR1 MNHEY and CDR2 SMNVEV (reference sequence). The CDR3 nucleotides are TGTGCCAGCAGTGTGGGACTAGCGGATTACAATGAGCAGTTCTTC. This sequence encodes CASSVGLADYNEQFF.

V usage is TRBV6-5 and J usage is TRBJ1-5; TRBD1 aligns across 7 bases. This CDR3 comprises 14 residues. With 6 bases clipped from V and 3 bases from J, the junction kept 5 bases outside the gene matches. The germline gives CDR1 MNHEY, CDR2 SVGAGI. DNA of the CDR3: TGTGCCAGCAGGGATGACAGGGACAATCAGCCCCAGCATTTT. Encoded protein: CASRDDRDNQPQHF.

The V call is TRBV27, the J call TRBJ2-1; the D gene is possibly TRBD2 (5 bases). V was pared by 5 bases and J by 7 bases, with 18 bases between. The germline gives CDR1 MNHEY, CDR2 SMNVEV (reference sequence). This CDR3 contains 15 residues. CDR3 in amino acids: CASSQYGVIGNEQFF. In nucleotides, the CDR3 is TGTGCCAGCAGTCAATACGGGGTTATCGGTAATGAGCAGTTCTTC.

This rearrangement joins TRBV3-1 (or the pseudogene TRBV3-2) to TRBJ2-1; 9 nucleotides agree with TRBD2. CDR3 length equals 17 residues. Looked up from germline, CDR1 is LGHDT and CDR2 is YNNKEL (reference sequence). The J segment lost 2 bases and the V segment lost 3 bases, leaving 8 bases of the junction unmatched. The DNA of the CDR3 is TGTGCCAGCAGCCATCAACCGGGACTAGCAACCTACAATGAGCAGTTCTTC. It yields the protein CASSHQPGLATYNEQFF.

Details on this clone: Different DNA sequences within this sample yield the same CDR3. This rearrangement joins TRBV25-1 to TRBJ1-3; perhaps TRBD1 as D (6 bases). Germline CDR1 is MGHDK and CDR2 is SYGVNS. The CDR3 runs 14 residues. V lost 2 bases and J 4 bases, leaving 9 bases between the germline ends. The CDR3 bases are TGTGCCAGCAGTGAAGGGGGCTCAGGAAACACCATATATTTT. This codes for CASSEGGSGNTIYF.

This chain uses TRBV9 with TRBJ1-1, with 9 bases identical to TRBD1. Germline lookup yields CDR1 SGDLS and CDR2 YYNGEE. V lost 3 bases, J lost 5 bases, and 5 bases stayed unmatched. The CDR3 is 14 residues long. Written as DNA, the CDR3 is TGTGCCAGCAGCGCAGGACAGGGGCCGACTGAAGCTTTCTTT. This codes for CASSAGQGPTEAFF.

The V gene is TRBV3-1 (or the pseudogene TRBV3-2), the J gene TRBJ1-5; D is possibly TRBD1 (5 bases). This CDR3 spans 16 amino acids. The germline V gene encodes CDR1 LGHDT and CDR2 YNNKEL (reference sequence). V gave up 0 bases and J gave up 6 bases, with 15 bases separating them. CDR3 sequence: CASSQDPGLVGQPQHF. CDR3 coding DNA: TGTGCCAGCAGCCAAGATCCGGGACTAGTAGGTCAGCCCCAGCATTTT.

The rearrangement uses TRBV9 and TRBJ2-7, with D unclear. In germline, CDR1 is SGDLS, CDR2 YYNGEE. V shed 1 base and J shed 2 bases, with 10 bases lying between them. This CDR3 is built from 14 residues. DNA of the CDR3: TGTGCCAGCAGCGTAAAGTCCGGAGCCTACGAGCAGTACTTC. Translated, it gives CASSVKSGAYEQYF.